Sequencing of this TCR beta chain was carried out in a study of blood T cell dynamics during melanoma immunotherapy. Study-level information: Patients with metastatic melanoma got pembrolizumab or nivolumab-ipilimumab as first-line care.

As to time point: pre-treatment baseline. Patients with prior systemic cancer treatment, concomitant immunosuppressants, or other active malignancies were excluded. General study points: Whether repertoire-driving clones were melanoma-specific could not be determined.

From germline, CDR1 is MGHRA and CDR2 YSYEKL. The CDR3 extends over 18 amino acids. With V trimmed by 4 bases and J by 5 bases, 14 bases remained unmatched. Generated by immunoSEQ multiplex PCR, the TCRdb table keeps only in-frame clones and is missing some. Of 9,500 to 11,000 clones in the sample, approximately 90% are singletons; the top ten hold over 9%. In regard to this clone: The antigen is undetermined.

The clonotype originates from a human donor with melanoma. The gene calls are TRBV4-1 and TRBJ2-2; the match to TRBD2 covers 9 bases. Sequencing was performed on blood, taken from a patient treated with checkpoint blockade. As DNA, the CDR3 is TGCGCCAGCAGCCGCACCCCGGGACTAGCCACTGCAACCGGGGAGCTGTTTTTT. This sequence encodes CASSRTPGLATATGELFF.